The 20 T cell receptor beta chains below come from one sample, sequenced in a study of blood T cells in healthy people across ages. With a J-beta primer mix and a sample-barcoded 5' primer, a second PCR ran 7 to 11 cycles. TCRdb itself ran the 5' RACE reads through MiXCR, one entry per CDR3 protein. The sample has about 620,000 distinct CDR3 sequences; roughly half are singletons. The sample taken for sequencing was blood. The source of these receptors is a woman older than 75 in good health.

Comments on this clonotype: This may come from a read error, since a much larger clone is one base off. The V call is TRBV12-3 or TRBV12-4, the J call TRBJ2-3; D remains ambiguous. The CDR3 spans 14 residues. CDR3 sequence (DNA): TGTGCCAGCAGTCCCATGGCTGGCACAGAGACGCAGTATTTT. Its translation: CASSPMAGTETQYF.

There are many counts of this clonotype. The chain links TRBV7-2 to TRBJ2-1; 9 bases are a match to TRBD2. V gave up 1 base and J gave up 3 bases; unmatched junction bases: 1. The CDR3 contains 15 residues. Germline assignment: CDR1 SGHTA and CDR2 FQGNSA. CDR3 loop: CASSLEAGGYNEQFF. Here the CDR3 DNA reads TGTGCCAGCAGCTTAGAAGCGGGGGGCTACAATGAGCAGTTCTTC.

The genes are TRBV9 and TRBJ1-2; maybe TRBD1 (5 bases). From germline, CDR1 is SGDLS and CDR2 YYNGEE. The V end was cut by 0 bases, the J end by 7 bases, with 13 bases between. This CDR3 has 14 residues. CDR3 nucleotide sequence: TGTGCCAGCAGCGTAGATGAGGGGCGCGGTGGCTACACCTTC. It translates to CASSVDEGRGGYTF.

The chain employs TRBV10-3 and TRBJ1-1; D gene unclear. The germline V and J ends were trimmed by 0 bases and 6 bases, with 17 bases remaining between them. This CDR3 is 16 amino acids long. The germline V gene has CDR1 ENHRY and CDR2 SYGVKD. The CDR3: CAISESEGGFRAEAFF. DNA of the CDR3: TGTGCCATCAGTGAGTCGGAAGGAGGGTTTCGGGCTGAAGCTTTCTTT.

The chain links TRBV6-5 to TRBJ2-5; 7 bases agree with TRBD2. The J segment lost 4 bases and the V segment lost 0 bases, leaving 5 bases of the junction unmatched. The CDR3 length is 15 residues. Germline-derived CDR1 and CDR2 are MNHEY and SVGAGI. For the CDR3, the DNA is TGTGCCAGCAGTTACTCAACTGGCGGGAGAGAGACCCAGTACTTC. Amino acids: CASSYSTGGRETQYF.

The CDR3 reads CASSLGQGSGTQYF. The CDR3 bases are TGTGCCAGCAGTTTAGGACAGGGGTCGGGGACCCAGTACTTC. The chain joins TRBV12-3 or TRBV12-4 to TRBJ2-5; 8 bases line up with TRBD1. V lost 1 base, J lost 7 bases, and 5 bases stayed unmatched. This CDR3 region has 14 residues.

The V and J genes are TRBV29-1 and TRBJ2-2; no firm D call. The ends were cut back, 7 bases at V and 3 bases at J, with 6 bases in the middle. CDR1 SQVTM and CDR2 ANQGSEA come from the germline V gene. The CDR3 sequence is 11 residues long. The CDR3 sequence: CSASYTGELFF. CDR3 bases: TGCAGCGCCTCATACACCGGGGAGCTGTTTTTT.

The CDR3 nucleotides are TGTGCCAGCAGCAAAGCGGGTACCCCGCTGGAGGGCCTATCCTACAATGAGCAGTTCTTC. Translation gives CASSKAGTPLEGLSYNEQFF. The genes are TRBV21-1 and TRBJ2-1; the tabulated D call, TRBD2, remains unverified against the DNA. TRBV21-1 is a documented pseudogene. There are 20 residues in the CDR3.

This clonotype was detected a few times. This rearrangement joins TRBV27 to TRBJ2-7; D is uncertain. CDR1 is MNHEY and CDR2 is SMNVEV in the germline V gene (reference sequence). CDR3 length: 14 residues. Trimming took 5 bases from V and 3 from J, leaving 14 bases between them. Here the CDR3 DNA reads TGTGCCAGCAGTGTACTGGGTAAAGACTACGAGCAGTACTTC. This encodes CASSVLGKDYEQYF.

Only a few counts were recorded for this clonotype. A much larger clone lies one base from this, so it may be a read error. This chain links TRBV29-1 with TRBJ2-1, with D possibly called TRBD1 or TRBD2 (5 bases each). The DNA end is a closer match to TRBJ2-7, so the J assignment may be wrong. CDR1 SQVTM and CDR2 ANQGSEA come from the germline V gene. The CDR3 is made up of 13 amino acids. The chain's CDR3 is CSVGDGDYNEQYF. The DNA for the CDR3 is TGCAGCGTTGGGGACGGGGATTACAATGAGCAGTACTTC.

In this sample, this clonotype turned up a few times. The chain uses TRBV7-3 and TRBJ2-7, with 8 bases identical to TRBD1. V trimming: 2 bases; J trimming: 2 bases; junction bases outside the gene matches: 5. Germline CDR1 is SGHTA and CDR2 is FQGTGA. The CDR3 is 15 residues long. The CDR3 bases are TGTGCCAGCAGCTTACATGGACAGGGACCCTACGAGCAGTACTTC. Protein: CASSLHGQGPYEQYF.

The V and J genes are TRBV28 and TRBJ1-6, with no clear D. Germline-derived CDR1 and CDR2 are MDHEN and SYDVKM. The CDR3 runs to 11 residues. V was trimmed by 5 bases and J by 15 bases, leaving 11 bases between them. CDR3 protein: CASSLGIHLHF. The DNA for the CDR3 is TGTGCCAGCAGTCTTGGCATTCACCTCCACTTT.

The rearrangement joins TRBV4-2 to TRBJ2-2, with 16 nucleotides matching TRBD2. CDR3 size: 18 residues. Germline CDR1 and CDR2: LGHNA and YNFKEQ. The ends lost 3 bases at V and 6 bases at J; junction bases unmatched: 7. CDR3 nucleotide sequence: TGTGCCAGCAGCCAGGCACCGGGACTAGCGGGAGGGGCCGGGGAGCTGTTTTTT. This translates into CASSQAPGLAGGAGELFF.

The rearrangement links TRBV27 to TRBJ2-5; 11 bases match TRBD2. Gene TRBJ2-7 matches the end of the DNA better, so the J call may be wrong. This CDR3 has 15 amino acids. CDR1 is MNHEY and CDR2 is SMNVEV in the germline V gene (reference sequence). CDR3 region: CASNSLTSGDYEQYF. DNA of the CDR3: TGTGCCAGCAATTCGCTGACTAGCGGGGACTACGAGCAGTACTTC.

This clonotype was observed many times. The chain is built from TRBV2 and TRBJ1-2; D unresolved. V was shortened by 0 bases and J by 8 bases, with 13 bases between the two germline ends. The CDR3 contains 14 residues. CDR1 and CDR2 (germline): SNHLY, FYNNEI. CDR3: CASSEASQRVGYTF. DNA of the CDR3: TGTGCCAGCAGTGAAGCGTCCCAGCGGGTCGGCTACACCTTC.

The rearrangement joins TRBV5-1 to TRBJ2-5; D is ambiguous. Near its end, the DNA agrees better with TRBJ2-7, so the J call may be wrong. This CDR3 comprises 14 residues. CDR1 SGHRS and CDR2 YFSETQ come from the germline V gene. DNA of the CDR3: TGCGCCAGCAGCGGGTCCCCTTCGACGTACGAGCAGTACTTC. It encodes CASSGSPSTYEQYF.

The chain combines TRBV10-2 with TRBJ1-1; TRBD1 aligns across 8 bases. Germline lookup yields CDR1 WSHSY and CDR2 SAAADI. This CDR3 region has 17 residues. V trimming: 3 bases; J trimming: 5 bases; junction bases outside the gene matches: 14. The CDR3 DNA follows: TGCGCCAGCAGTGACCACCAGGGTACAGGGGGGAAAACTGAAGCTTTCTTT. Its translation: CASSDHQGTGGKTEAFF.

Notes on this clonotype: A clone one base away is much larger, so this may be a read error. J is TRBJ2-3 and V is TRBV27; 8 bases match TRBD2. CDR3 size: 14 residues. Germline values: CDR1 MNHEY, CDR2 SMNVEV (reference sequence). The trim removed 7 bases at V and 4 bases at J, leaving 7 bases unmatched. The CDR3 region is CASTVAGMADTQYF. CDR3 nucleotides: TGTGCCAGCACCGTAGCGGGGATGGCAGATACGCAGTATTTT.

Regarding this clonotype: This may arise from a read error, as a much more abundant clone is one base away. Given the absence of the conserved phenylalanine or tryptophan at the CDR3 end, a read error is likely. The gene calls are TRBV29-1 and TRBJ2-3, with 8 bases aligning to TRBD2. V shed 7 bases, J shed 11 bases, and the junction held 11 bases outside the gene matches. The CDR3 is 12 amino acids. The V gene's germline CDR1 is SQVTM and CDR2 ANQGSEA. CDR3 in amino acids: CSAGGGPPLQYV. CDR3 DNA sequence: TGCAGCGCCGGGGGGGGCCCTCCTTTGCAGTATGTT.

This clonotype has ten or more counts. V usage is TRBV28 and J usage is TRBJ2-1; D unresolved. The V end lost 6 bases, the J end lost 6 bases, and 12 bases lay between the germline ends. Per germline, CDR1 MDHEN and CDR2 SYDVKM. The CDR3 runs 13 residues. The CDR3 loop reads CASRTFPRNEQFF. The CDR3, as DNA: TGTGCCAGCAGAACTTTCCCTCGCAATGAGCAGTTCTTC.